The rows below give T cell receptor beta chains drawn from one sample of a study of T cells after yellow fever vaccination. MiXCR, applied by TCRdb to the 5' RACE reads, yields one record per CDR3 protein. This sample has approximately 160,000 distinct CDR3 sequences, with around 9% found just once. The input for sequencing was CD8+ T cells sorted from PBMCs, taken 45 days after the yellow fever booster vaccination. These TCRs come from a man aged 18 to 30 who received the YFV17D yellow fever vaccine. Both conserved end residues are trimmed from each CDR3. The size entry is marked missing in some rows and otherwise reads once, few, many or a size class.

cdr3_length | v_call | clone_size | cdr3_aa
12 | TRBV20-1 | NA | SAREIAGGAEQF
12 | TRBV4-1 | few | ASSQDFRGGELF
11 | TRBV7-9 | NA | ASSLVQGHEQY
13 | TRBV7-8 | many | ASRQGQGPTGELF
13 | TRBV5-1 | few | ASSLEQGPPDTQY
10 | TRBV6-5 | NA | ASSPDSGEQY
14 | TRBV9 | NA | ASSVGGGASTDTQY
12 | TRBV7-6 | NA | ASATGQSNQPQH
12 | TRBV12-3/TRBV12-4 | many | ASSVDRGRNTQY
12 | TRBV6-1 | NA | ASSDRGTRQPQH
12 | TRBV12-3/TRBV12-4 | many | ASSAGLAGPWQF
12 | TRBV2 | NA | ASSPAGSLNIQY
12 | TRBV14 | NA | ASSQDLGPNEQY
11 | TRBV19 | few | ASRGPEEATQY
12 | TRBV6-2/TRBV6-3 | many | ASSYYEGIGELF
14 | TRBV4-1 | few | ASSHQTSDSNQPQH
15 | TRBV5-4 | few | ASSPYGSSSSTDTQY
12 | TRBV7-4 | NA | ASSLDSNNQPQH
16 | TRBV10-3 | NA | AISARPGQGSGTDTQY
13 | TRBV6-1 | NA | ASSDVVWDRNEQF